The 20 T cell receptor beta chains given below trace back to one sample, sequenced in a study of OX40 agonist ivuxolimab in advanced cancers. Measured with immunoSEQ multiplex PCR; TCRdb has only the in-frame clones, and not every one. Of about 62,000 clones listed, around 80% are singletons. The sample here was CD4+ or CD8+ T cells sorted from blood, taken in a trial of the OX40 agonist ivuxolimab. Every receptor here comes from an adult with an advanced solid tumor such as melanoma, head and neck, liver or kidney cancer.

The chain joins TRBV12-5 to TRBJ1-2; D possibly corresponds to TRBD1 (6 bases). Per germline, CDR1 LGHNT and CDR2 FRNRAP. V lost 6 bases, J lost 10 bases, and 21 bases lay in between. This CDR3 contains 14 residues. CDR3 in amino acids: CASGTGGAGPLYTF. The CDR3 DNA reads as TGTGCTAGTGGGACTGGGGGGGCAGGCCCCCTCTACACCTTC.

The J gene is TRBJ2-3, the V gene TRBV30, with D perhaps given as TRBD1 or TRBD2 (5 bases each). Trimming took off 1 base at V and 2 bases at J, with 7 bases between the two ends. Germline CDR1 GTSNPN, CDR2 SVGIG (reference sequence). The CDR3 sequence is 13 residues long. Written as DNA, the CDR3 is TGTGCCTGGAGTGCCGGGGCCACAGATACGCAGTATTTT. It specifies CAWSAGATDTQYF.

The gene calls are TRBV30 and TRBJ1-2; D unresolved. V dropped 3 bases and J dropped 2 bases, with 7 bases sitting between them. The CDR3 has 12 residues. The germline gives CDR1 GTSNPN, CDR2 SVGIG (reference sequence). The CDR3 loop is CAWRGQNYGYTF. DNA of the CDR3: TGTGCCTGGAGAGGGCAAAACTATGGCTACACCTTC.

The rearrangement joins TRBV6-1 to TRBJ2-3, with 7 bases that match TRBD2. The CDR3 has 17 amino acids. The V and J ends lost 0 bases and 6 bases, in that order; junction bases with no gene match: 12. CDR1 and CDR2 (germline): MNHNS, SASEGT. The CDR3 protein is CASSEAVSGGIRDTQYF. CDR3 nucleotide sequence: TGTGCCAGCAGTGAAGCGGTCTCGGGAGGAATAAGGGATACGCAGTATTTT.

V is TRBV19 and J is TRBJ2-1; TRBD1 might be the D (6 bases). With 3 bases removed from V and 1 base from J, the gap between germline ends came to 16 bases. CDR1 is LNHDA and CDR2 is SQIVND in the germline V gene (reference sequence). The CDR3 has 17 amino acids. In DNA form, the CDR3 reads TGTGCCAGTAGTATTTACAAACAGGGTGGATCCTACAATGAGCAGTTCTTC. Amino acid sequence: CASSIYKQGGSYNEQFF.

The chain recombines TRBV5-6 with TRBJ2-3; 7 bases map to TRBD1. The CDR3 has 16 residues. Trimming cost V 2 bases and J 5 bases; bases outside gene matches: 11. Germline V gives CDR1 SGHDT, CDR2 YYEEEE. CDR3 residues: CASSFRTGGMRDTQYF. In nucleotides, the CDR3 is TGTGCCAGCAGCTTCCGGACAGGCGGCATGAGAGATACGCAGTATTTT.

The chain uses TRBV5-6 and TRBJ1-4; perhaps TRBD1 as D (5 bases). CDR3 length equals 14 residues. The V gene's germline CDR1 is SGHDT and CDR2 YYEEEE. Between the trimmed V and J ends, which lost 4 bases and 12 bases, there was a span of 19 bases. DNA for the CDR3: TGTGCCAGCAGCCCCCGCCGCCAAGGGGCTGAACTGTTTTTT. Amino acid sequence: CASSPRRQGAELFF. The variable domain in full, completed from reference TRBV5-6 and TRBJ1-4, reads DAGVTQSPTHLIKTRGQQVTLRCSPKSGHDTVSWYQQALGQGPQFIFQYYEEEERQRGNFPDRFSGHQFPNYSSELNVNALLLGDSALYLCASSPRRQGAELFFGSGTQLSVL.

CDR3 sequence (DNA): TGTGCCAGCAGTGAAAAGTCCACCCGACAGGGAGGCTACGAGCAGTACTTC. As protein: CASSEKSTRQGGYEQYF. This chain uses TRBV2 with TRBJ2-7; weak D call: TRBD1 (7 bases). V dropped 2 bases and J dropped 3 bases, with 20 bases sitting between them. Germline CDR1 reads SNHLY; CDR2 reads FYNNEI. There are 17 residues in the CDR3.

CDR3 protein: CASSEGRETQYF. CDR3 coding DNA: TGCGCCAGCTCCGAGGGGAGGGAGACCCAGTACTTC. The chain uses TRBV5-1 and TRBJ2-5; the D gene is possibly TRBD2 (6 bases). CDR1 is SGHRS and CDR2 is YFSETQ in the germline V gene. V was cut by 7 bases and J by 5 bases, with 12 bases left in between. The length of the CDR3 is 12 residues.

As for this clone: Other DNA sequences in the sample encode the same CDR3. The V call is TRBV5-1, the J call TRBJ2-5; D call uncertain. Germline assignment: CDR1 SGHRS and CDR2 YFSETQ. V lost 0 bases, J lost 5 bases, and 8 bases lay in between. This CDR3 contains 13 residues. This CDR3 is CASSLGVRETQYF. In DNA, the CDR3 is TGCGCCAGCAGCTTGGGGGTAAGGGAGACCCAGTACTTC. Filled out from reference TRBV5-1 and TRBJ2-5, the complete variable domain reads KAGVTQTPRYLIKTRGQQVTLSCSPISGHRSVSWYQQTPGQGLQFLFEYFSETQRNKGNFPGRFSGRQFSNSRSEMNVSTLELGDSALYLCASSLGVRETQYFGPGTRLLVL.

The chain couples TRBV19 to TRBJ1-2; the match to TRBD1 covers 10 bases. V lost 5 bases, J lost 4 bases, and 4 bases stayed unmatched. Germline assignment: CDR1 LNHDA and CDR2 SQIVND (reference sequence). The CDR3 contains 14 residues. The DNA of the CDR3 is TGTGCCAGTAGTTTTAGGACAGGGGGCTATGGCTACACCTTC. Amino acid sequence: CASSFRTGGYGYTF. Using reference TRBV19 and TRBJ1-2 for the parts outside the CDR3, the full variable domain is DGGITQSPKYLFRKEGQNVTLSCEQNLNHDAMYWYRQDPGQGLRLIYYSQIVNDFQKGDIAEGYSVSREKKESFPLTVTSAQKNPTAFYLCASSFRTGGYGYTFGSGTRLTVV.

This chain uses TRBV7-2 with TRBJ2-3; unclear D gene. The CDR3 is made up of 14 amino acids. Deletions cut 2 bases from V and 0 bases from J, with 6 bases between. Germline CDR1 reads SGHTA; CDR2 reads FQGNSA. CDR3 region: CASSLIGSTDTQYF. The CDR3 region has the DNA TGTGCCAGCAGCTTAATCGGTAGCACAGATACGCAGTATTTT.

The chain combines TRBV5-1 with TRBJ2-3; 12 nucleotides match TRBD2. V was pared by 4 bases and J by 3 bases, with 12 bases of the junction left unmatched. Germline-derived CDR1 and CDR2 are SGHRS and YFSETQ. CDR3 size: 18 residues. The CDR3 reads CASSRSSGGAIGTDTQYF. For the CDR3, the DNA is TGCGCCAGCAGCAGATCTAGCGGGGGGGCAATTGGGACAGATACGCAGTATTTT.

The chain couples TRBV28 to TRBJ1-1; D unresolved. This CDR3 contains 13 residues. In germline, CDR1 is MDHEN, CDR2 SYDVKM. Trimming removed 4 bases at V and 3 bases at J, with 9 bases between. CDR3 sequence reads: CASSSGWDTEAFF. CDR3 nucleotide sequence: TGTGCCAGCAGTTCGGGGTGGGACACTGAAGCTTTCTTT. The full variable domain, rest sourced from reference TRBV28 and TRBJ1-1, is DVKVTQSSRYLVKRTGEKVFLECVQDMDHENMFWYRQDPGLGLRLIYFSYDVKMKEKGDIPEGYSVSREKKERFSLILESASTNQTSMYLCASSSGWDTEAFFGQGTRLTVV.

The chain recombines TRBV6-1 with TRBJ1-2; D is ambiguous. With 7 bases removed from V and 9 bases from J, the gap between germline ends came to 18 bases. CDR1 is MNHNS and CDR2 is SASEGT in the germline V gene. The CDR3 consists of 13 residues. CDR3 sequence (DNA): TGTGCCAGCATCTTCGGCCTCGAGGGTAGCTACACCTTC. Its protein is CASIFGLEGSYTF.

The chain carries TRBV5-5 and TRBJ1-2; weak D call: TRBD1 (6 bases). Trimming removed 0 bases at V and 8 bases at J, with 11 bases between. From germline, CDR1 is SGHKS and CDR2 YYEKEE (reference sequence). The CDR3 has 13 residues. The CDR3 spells CASSLEQGWGYTF. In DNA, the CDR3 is TGTGCCAGCAGCTTGGAACAGGGTTGGGGCTACACCTTC.

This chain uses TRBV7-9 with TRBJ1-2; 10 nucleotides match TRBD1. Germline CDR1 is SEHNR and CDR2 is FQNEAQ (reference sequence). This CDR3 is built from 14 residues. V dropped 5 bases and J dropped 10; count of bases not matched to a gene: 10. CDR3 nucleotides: TGTGCCAGCAGCAGAGACAGGGGGCTGGAGTACTACACCTTC. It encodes CASSRDRGLEYYTF. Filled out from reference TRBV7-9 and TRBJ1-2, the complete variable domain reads DTGVSQNPRHKITKRGQNVTFRCDPISEHNRLYWYRQTLGQGPEFLTYFQNEAQLEKSRLLSDRFSAERPKGSFSTLEIQRTEQGDSAMYLCASSRDRGLEYYTFGSGTRLTVV.

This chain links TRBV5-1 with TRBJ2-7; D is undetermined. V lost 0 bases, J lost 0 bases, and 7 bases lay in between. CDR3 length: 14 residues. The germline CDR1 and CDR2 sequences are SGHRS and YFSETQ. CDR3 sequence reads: CASSLEPASYEQYF. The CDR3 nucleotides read TGCGCCAGCAGCTTGGAACCAGCCTCCTACGAGCAGTACTTC.

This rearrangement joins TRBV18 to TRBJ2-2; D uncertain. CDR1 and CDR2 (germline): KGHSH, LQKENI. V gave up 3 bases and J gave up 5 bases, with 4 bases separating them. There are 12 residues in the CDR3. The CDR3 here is CASSPGTGELFF. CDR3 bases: TGTGCCAGCTCACCGGGGACCGGGGAGCTGTTTTTT.

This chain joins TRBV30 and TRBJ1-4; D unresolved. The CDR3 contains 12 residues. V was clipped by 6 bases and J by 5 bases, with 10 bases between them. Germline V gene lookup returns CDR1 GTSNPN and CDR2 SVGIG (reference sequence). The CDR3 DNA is TGTGCCTGTCGGCGGAGAAATGAAAAACTGTTTTTT. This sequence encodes CACRRRNEKLFF.